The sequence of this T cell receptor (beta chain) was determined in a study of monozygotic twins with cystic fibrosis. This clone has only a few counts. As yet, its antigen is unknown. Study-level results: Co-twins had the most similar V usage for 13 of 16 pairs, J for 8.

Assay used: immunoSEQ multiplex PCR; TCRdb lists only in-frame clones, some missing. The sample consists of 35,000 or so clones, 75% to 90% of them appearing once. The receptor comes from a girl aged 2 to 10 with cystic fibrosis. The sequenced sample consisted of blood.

Here the CDR3 reads CASSDWTGYTF. As DNA, the CDR3 is TGTGCCAGCAGTGATTGGACAGGGTACACCTTC. The rearrangement uses TRBV25-1 and TRBJ1-2, with 8 bases identical to TRBD1. This CDR3 contains 11 residues. Germline loops: CDR1 MGHDK, CDR2 SYGVNS. V dropped 3 bases and J dropped 11; count of bases not matched to a gene: 2.